The 26 T cell receptor beta chains below all came from one sample that was sequenced in a study of monozygotic twins with inflammatory bowel disease. Following a re-call of the 5' RACE reads, TCRdb has one entry per CDR3 protein and lacks DNA. The sample holds some 150,000 distinct CDR3 sequences. Sequenced sample: blood. These receptors came from a human donor with ulcerative colitis or Crohn's disease, or a healthy co-twin of an affected twin (not recorded which).

This chain uses TRBV20-1 with TRBJ2-1; there is no DNA to check the TCRdb D call of TRBD2. The CDR3 totals 18 residues. Germline CDR1 and CDR2: DFQATT and SNEGSKA (reference sequence). The CDR3 reads CSARDPNWLRGSYNEQFF.

The rearrangement uses TRBV20-1 and TRBJ2-7; TCRdb names TRBD2, which stays unverified in the absence of DNA. The V gene's germline CDR1 is DFQATT and CDR2 SNEGSKA (reference sequence). The CDR3 extends over 15 amino acids. This CDR3 is CSAKLAGDRSYEQYF.

The chain recombines TRBV6-1 with TRBJ2-2; the TCRdb call, TRBD1, lacks DNA for checking. CDR1 and CDR2 from the germline V gene are MNHNS and SASEGT. The CDR3 length is 14 residues. The CDR3 loop is CASTRDTYTGELFF.

The gene calls are TRBV7-3 and TRBJ2-6; the D call from TCRdb, TRBD2, cannot be confirmed without DNA. The CDR3 contains 19 residues. Germline lookup yields CDR1 SGHTA and CDR2 FQGTGA. CDR3 residues: CASTTDGLAGSSGANVLTF.

The chain carries TRBV3-1 and TRBJ2-1; the TRBD2 assignment by TCRdb is unverifiable without DNA. Germline-derived CDR1 and CDR2 are LGHDT and YNNKEL (reference sequence). This CDR3 contains 13 residues. CDR3 in amino acids: CASSPDFYNEQFF.

The chain links TRBV6-5 to TRBJ1-2; TCRdb outputs TRBD1, but without DNA this stays unchecked. Germline CDR1 reads MNHEY; CDR2 reads SVGAGI. CDR3 length: 15 amino acids. This CDR3 is CASSYSTGKGHGYTF.

This chain links TRBV7-9 with TRBJ1-6; TCRdb lists TRBD1, though no DNA is available to test this call. Germline CDR1 SEHNR, CDR2 FQNEAQ (reference sequence). This CDR3 spans 16 amino acids. The CDR3 is CASSFSGGTGNSPLHF.

J is TRBJ2-3 and V is TRBV12-3 or TRBV12-4. This CDR3 comprises 14 residues. CDR3 amino acids: CASSLLRFTDTQYF.

The chain is built from TRBV3-1 and TRBJ2-1; TCRdb reports TRBD1, a call that lacks DNA to check it against. The CDR3 loop spans 15 amino acids. From germline, CDR1 is LGHDT and CDR2 YNNKEL (reference sequence). The CDR3 protein is CASSQELQGNNEQFF.

This chain uses TRBV4-1 with TRBJ2-1; TCRdb outputs TRBD1, but without DNA this stays unchecked. The CDR3 spans 16 residues. CDR1 and CDR2 (germline): MGHRA, YSYEKL. The CDR3 spells CASSQAEGGGNNEQFF.

The chain uses TRBV14 and TRBJ1-3. Looked up from germline, CDR1 is SGHDN and CDR2 is FVKESK. This CDR3 region has 16 residues. The CDR3 loop is CASSQDLGFSGNTIYF.

The V gene is TRBV20-1, the J gene TRBJ2-5; TCRdb outputs TRBD2, but without DNA this stays unchecked. CDR3 length: 17 amino acids. The germline gives CDR1 DFQATT, CDR2 SNEGSKA (reference sequence). The CDR3 loop is CSARDPGLAQIVETQYF.

CDR3 sequence: CSARWGLNYEQYF. The chain is built from TRBV20-1 and TRBJ2-7; the TRBD2 assignment by TCRdb is unverifiable without DNA. The CDR3 has 13 amino acids. Germline loops: CDR1 DFQATT, CDR2 SNEGSKA (reference sequence).

This chain uses TRBV24-1 with TRBJ1-1; TCRdb's assignment of TRBD1 cannot be checked, as there is no DNA. CDR3 length: 13 residues. In germline, CDR1 is KGHDR, CDR2 SFDVKD. CDR3 region: CATRLTENTEAFF.

V usage is TRBV30 and J usage is TRBJ1-6; TCRdb indicates TRBD1, and absent DNA this call remains unverified. Germline CDR1 reads GTSNPN; CDR2 reads SVGIG (reference sequence). The CDR3 sequence is 15 residues long. This CDR3 is CAWSTYRENNSPLHF.

The chain is built from TRBV5-4 and TRBJ2-2; TCRdb lists TRBD1, though no DNA is available to test this call. Per the germline V gene, CDR1 is SGHNT and CDR2 is YYREEE (reference sequence). The CDR3 spans 12 residues. The CDR3 sequence is CASSRQAGELFF.

This rearrangement joins TRBV5-6 to TRBJ1-1; TCRdb returns TRBD1, unconfirmable since there is no DNA. The CDR3 is 13 amino acids. The germline V gene encodes CDR1 SGHDT and CDR2 YYEEEE. CDR3 sequence reads: CASSSTGPGEAFF.

This chain joins TRBV6-1 and TRBJ2-4. The CDR3 covers 14 residues. Germline-derived CDR1 and CDR2 are MNHNS and SASEGT. The CDR3 spells CASSTASAKNIQYF.

This sequence joins TRBV20-1 and TRBJ2-5; no DNA is available, so the TRBD1 call from TCRdb remains unchecked. The CDR3 contains 14 residues. CDR1 and CDR2 from the germline V gene are DFQATT and SNEGSKA (reference sequence). The CDR3 loop is CSAPLALNQETQYF.

V and J are TRBV20-1 and TRBJ2-3; TCRdb outputs TRBD2, but without DNA this stays unchecked. Germline V CDR1 and CDR2: DFQATT, SNEGSKA (reference sequence). The CDR3 is 18 amino acids. The CDR3 here is CSARTSGRGAIGLTTQYF.

This sequence joins TRBV12-3 or TRBV12-4 and TRBJ1-2; TCRdb indicates TRBD1, and absent DNA this call remains unverified. This CDR3 has 16 amino acids. This CDR3 is CASSLGRDRVTYGYTF.

The chain recombines TRBV20-1 with TRBJ2-1; there is no DNA to check the TCRdb D call of TRBD2. CDR3 length: 13 amino acids. CDR1 and CDR2 from the germline V gene are DFQATT and SNEGSKA (reference sequence). CDR3 sequence reads: CSARLVDYNEQFF.

The chain uses TRBV19 and TRBJ2-1; the TCRdb D gene call, TRBD2, has no DNA to confirm it. The CDR3 length is 18 residues. Germline V gene lookup returns CDR1 LNHDA and CDR2 SQIVND (reference sequence). The CDR3 reads CASGRGLAGANPYNEQFF.

J is TRBJ2-3 and V is TRBV27; as DNA is missing, the TRBD2 call by TCRdb cannot be tested. CDR1 MNHEY and CDR2 SMNVEV come from the germline V gene (reference sequence). The CDR3 contains 16 residues. CDR3 loop: CASSPSGTRSTDTQYF.

The rearrangement joins TRBV2 to TRBJ2-7; TCRdb's assignment of TRBD1 cannot be checked, as there is no DNA. The CDR3 is made up of 16 amino acids. Germline assignment: CDR1 SNHLY and CDR2 FYNNEI. CDR3 protein: CASSPVQTGPSYEQYF.

The chain employs TRBV18 and TRBJ2-1; with no DNA, the TCRdb D assignment of TRBD2 cannot be verified. Germline values: CDR1 KGHSH, CDR2 LQKENI. The length of the CDR3 is 17 residues. This CDR3 reads CASSPPVAGPPYNEQFF.